The 12 T cell receptor beta chains presented below share a single source sample, sequenced in a study of cytomegalovirus exposure and HLA in healthy donors. Clones were sequenced by immunoSEQ multiplex PCR, and TCRdb holds only the in-frame ones, with some missing. The table shows some 290,000 clones, with nearly 90% occurring only once. The sample comprised PBMCs. All receptors come from a young man in good health and CMV-seronegative.

V gene TRBV28 combines with J gene TRBJ1-2; TRBD1 agrees at 8 bases. V shed 5 bases and J 4 bases; nucleotides not matched to a gene: 6. Germline CDR1 MDHEN, CDR2 SYDVKM. This CDR3 spans 14 amino acids. The CDR3 nucleotides are TGTGCCAGCAGTCCCACGGACAGGGCCTATGGCTACACCTTC. Translating it yields CASSPTDRAYGYTF.

The chain is built from TRBV4-1 and TRBJ1-1; D may be TRBD1 (5 bases). V lost 0 bases and J lost 9, with 29 bases in between. In germline, CDR1 is MGHRA, CDR2 YSYEKL. CDR3 size: 19 residues. CDR3 amino acids: CASSQDTDMEGRLKRKAFF. The CDR3 nucleotides read TGCGCCAGCAGCCAAGATACTGACATGGAGGGGCGTCTGAAAAGGAAAGCTTTCTTT.

The genes are TRBV11-2 and TRBJ2-7, with 7 bases identical to TRBD1. Germline lookup yields CDR1 SGHAT and CDR2 FQNNGV. This CDR3 is built from 15 residues. V lost 5 bases to trimming and J lost 3 bases; unmatched junction nucleotides: 10. The CDR3 loop is CASSRYRTGLYEQYF. DNA for the CDR3: TGTGCCAGCAGCAGATACCGGACAGGACTCTACGAGCAGTACTTC.

The rearrangement uses TRBV19 and TRBJ1-1, with TRBD1 identical over 7 bases. The germline V gene has CDR1 LNHDA and CDR2 SQIVND (reference sequence). There are 14 residues in the CDR3. With V trimmed by 3 bases and J by 4 bases, 5 bases remained unmatched. CDR3 region: CASSMGQSGTEAFF. CDR3 sequence (DNA): TGTGCCAGTAGTATGGGACAGTCGGGCACTGAAGCTTTCTTT.

The chain links TRBV10-3 to TRBJ2-7, with D possibly being TRBD1 (7 bases). V was cut by 0 bases and J by 7 bases, with 19 bases left in between. Germline-derived CDR1 and CDR2 are ENHRY and SYGVKD. The CDR3 sequence is 16 residues long. CDR3 sequence: CAISESTGDSSREQYF. DNA of the CDR3: TGTGCCATCAGTGAGTCGACGGGGGACAGTAGTAGGGAGCAGTACTTC.

CDR3 protein: CASSQDGEIYEQYF. Here the CDR3 DNA reads TGCGCCAGCAGCCAAGATGGGGAGATCTACGAGCAGTACTTC. The J gene is TRBJ2-7, the V gene TRBV4-1; the D gene is possibly TRBD2 (5 bases). The CDR3 runs to 14 residues. Germline V lookup: CDR1 MGHRA, CDR2 YSYEKL. The ends were cut back, 0 bases at V and 3 bases at J, with 9 bases in the middle.

This sequence joins TRBV7-2 and TRBJ2-7, with TRBD2 identical over 9 bases. Germline V gene sequence: CDR1 SGHTA, CDR2 FQGNSA. This CDR3 has 15 residues. V lost 1 base and J lost 6; bases outside the gene matches: 7. CDR3 sequence reads: CASSLEAGGPLEQYF. The CDR3, as DNA: TGTGCCAGCAGCTTAGAGGCGGGGGGGCCCCTCGAGCAGTACTTC.

The chain couples TRBV4-1 to TRBJ2-7; TRBD1 agrees at 9 bases. The CDR3 contains 16 residues. Germline values: CDR1 MGHRA, CDR2 YSYEKL. The trim removed 3 bases at V and 3 bases at J, leaving 9 bases unmatched. CDR3 coding DNA: TGCGCCAGCAGCCACACCACAGGGGGCGCTTTCTACGAGCAGTACTTC. This codes for CASSHTTGGAFYEQYF.

The chain couples TRBV5-4 to TRBJ2-7, with D maybe TRBD1 (6 bases). The CDR3 runs 15 residues. Trimming pared 2 bases from V and 2 bases from J, leaving 14 bases between. Germline CDR1 SGHNT, CDR2 YYREEE (reference sequence). The CDR3 DNA reads as TGTGCCAGCAGCTTCGGGACACACAGAACCTACGAGCAGTACTTC. Its protein product is CASSFGTHRTYEQYF.

V is TRBV7-6 and J is TRBJ1-6; TRBD1 matches at 8 bases. V lost 3 bases and J lost 9; bases outside the gene matches: 7. Germline CDR1 is SGHVS and CDR2 is FNYEAQ. The CDR3 has 15 amino acids. CDR3 loop: CASSLGRGQGSPLHF. CDR3 DNA sequence: TGTGCCAGCAGCTTGGGCAGGGGGCAAGGTTCACCCCTCCACTTT.

The rearrangement uses TRBV7-9 and TRBJ1-1; 10 nucleotides line up with TRBD1. The CDR3 spans 17 residues. The V gene end was trimmed by 6 bases and the J gene end by 4 bases; junction bases not matched to a gene: 14. Germline V gene lookup returns CDR1 SEHNR and CDR2 FQNEAQ (reference sequence). The chain's CDR3 is CASSPGQGIPGGTEAFF. The CDR3 DNA sequence: TGTGCCAGCAGTCCGGGACAGGGGATCCCGGGAGGCACTGAAGCTTTCTTT.

V is TRBV7-9 and J is TRBJ1-1; 7 nucleotides align to TRBD1. The CDR3 contains 14 residues. The V and J ends lost 1 base and 4 bases, in that order; junction bases with no gene match: 3. Per germline, CDR1 SEHNR and CDR2 FQNEAQ (reference sequence). As DNA, the CDR3 is TGTGCCAGCAGCTTAGAATACAGGGGCACTGAAGCTTTCTTT. It is translated as CASSLEYRGTEAFF.